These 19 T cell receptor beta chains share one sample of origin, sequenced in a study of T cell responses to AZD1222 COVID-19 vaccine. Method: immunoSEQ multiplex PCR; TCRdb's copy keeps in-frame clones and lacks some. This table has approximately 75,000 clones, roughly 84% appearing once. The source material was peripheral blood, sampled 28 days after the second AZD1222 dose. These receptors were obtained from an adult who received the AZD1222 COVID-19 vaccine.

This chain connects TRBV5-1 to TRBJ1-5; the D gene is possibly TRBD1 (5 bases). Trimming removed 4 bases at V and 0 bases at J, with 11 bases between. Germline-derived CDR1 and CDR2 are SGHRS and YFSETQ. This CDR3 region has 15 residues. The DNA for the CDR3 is TGCGCCAGCAGCCAAGGGGACTATAGCAATCAGCCCCAGCATTTT. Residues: CASSQGDYSNQPQHF. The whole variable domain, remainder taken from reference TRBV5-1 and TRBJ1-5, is KAGVTQTPRYLIKTRGQQVTLSCSPISGHRSVSWYQQTPGQGLQFLFEYFSETQRNKGNFPGRFSGRQFSNSRSEMNVSTLELGDSALYLCASSQGDYSNQPQHFGDGTRLSIL.

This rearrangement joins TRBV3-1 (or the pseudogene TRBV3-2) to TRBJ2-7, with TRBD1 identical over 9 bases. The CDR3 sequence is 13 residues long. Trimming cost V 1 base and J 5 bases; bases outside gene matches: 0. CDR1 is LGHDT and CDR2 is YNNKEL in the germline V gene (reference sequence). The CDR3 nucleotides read TGTGCCAGCAGCCAAGGGACAGGGGACGAGCAGTACTTC. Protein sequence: CASSQGTGDEQYF.

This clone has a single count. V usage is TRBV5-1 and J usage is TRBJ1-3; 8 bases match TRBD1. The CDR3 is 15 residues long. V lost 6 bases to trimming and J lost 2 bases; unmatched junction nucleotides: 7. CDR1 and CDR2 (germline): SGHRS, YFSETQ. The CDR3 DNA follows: TGCGCCAGCACGCACGACAGGGGCCCTGGAAACACCATATATTTT. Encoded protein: CASTHDRGPGNTIYF.

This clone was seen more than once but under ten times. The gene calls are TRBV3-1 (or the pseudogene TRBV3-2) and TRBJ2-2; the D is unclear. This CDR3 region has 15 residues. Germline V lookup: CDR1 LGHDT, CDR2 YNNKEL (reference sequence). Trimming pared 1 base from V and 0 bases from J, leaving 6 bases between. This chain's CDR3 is CASSQVPANTGELFF. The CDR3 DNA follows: TGTGCCAGCAGCCAAGTTCCAGCGAACACCGGGGAGCTGTTTTTT.

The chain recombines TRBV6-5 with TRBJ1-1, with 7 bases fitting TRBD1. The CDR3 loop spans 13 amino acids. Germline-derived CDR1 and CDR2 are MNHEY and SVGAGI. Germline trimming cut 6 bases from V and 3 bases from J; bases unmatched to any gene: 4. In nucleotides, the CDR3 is TGTGCCAGCAGGAGACAGGGCCACACTGAAGCTTTCTTT. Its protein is CASRRQGHTEAFF.

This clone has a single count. Here the CDR3 reads CASSSEVNEQYF. The CDR3 DNA is TGTGCCAGCAGCTCAGAAGTAAACGAGCAGTACTTC. This rearrangement joins TRBV3-1 (or the pseudogene TRBV3-2) to TRBJ2-7; no definite D call. The V end lost 5 bases, the J end lost 5 bases, and 10 bases lay between the germline ends. Germline CDR1 is LGHDT and CDR2 is YNNKEL (reference sequence). The CDR3 length is 12 residues.

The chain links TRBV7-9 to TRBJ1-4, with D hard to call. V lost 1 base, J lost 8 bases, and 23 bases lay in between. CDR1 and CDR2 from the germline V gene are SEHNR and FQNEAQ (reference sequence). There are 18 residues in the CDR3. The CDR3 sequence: CASSLVREFGLFKEKLFF. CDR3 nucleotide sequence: TGTGCCAGCAGCTTAGTTCGAGAATTTGGCCTCTTTAAGGAAAAACTGTTTTTT.

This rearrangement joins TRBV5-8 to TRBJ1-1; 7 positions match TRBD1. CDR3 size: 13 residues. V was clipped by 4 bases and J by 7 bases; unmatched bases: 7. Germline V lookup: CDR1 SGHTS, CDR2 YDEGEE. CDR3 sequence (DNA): TGTGCCAGCAGCCTGACAGGGACTGATGAAGCTTTCTTT. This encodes CASSLTGTDEAFF. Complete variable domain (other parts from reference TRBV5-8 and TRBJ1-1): EAGVTQSPTHLIKTRGQQATLRCSPISGHTSVYWYQQALGLGLQFLLWYDEGEERNRGNFPPRFSGRQFPNYSSELNVNALELEDSALYLCASSLTGTDEAFFGQGTRLTVV.

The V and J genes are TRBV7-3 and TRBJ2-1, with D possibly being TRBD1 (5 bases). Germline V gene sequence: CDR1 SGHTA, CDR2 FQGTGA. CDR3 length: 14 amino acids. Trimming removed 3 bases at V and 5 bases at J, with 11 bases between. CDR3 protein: CASSLGQGHNEQFF. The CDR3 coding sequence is TGTGCCAGCAGCTTGGGGCAGGGCCACAATGAGCAGTTCTTC.

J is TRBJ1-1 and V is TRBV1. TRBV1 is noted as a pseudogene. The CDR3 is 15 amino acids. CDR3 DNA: TGCACCAGCAGCCATCGATCGGCCGGGGATCCCGAAGCTTTCTTT. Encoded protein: CTSSHRSAGDPEAFF.

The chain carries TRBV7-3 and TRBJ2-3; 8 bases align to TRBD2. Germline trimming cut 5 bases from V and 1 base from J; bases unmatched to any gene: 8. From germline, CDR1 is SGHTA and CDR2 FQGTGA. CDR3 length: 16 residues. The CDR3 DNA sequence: TGTGCCAGCAGCCCATACGGGGGGGCGGGCACAGATACGCAGTATTTT. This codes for CASSPYGGAGTDTQYF.

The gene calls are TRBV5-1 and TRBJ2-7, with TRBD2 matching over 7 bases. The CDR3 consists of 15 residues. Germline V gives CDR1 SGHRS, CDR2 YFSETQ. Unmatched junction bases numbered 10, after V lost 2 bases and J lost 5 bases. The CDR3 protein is CASSLMTSQGDEQYF. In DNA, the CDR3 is TGCGCCAGCAGCTTAATGACTAGCCAGGGCGACGAGCAGTACTTC.

The chain's CDR3 is CSVRVGTEAFF. The CDR3 bases are TGCAGTGTTAGGGTGGGGACTGAAGCTTTCTTT. The chain carries TRBV20-1 and TRBJ1-1, with no clear D. The CDR3 is 11 residues long. Germline values: CDR1 DFQATT, CDR2 SNEGSKA (reference sequence). The germline V and J ends were trimmed by 7 bases and 5 bases, with 11 bases remaining between them.

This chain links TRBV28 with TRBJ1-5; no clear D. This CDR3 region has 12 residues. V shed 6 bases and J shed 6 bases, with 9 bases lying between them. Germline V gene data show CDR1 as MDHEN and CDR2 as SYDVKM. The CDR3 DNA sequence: TGTGCCAGCAGAGTCGGGATTCAGCCCCAGCATTTT. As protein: CASRVGIQPQHF.

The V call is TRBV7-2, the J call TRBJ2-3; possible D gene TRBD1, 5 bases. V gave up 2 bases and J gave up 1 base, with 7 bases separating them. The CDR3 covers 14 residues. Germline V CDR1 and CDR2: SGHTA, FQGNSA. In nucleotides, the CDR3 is TGTGCCAGCAGCTTACTAGGGGGCACAGATACGCAGTATTTT. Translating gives CASSLLGGTDTQYF. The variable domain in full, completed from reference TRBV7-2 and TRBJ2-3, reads GAGVSQSPSNKVTEKGKDVELRCDPISGHTALYWYRQSLGQGLEFLIYFQGNSAPDKSGLPSDRFSAERTGGSVSTLTIQRTQQEDSAVYLCASSLLGGTDTQYFGPGTRLTVL.

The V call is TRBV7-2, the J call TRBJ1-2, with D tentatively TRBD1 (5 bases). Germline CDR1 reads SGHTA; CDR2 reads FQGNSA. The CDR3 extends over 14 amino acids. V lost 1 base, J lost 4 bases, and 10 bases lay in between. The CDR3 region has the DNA TGTGCCAGCAGCTTAGATACAGGATTCTATGGCTACACCTTC. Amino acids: CASSLDTGFYGYTF.

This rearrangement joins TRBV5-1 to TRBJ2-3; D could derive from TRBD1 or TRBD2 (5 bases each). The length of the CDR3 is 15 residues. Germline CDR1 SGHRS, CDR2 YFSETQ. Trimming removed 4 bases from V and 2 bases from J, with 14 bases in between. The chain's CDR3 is CASSPLTGATDTQYF. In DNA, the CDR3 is TGCGCCAGCAGCCCCCTAACCGGGGCCACAGATACGCAGTATTTT.

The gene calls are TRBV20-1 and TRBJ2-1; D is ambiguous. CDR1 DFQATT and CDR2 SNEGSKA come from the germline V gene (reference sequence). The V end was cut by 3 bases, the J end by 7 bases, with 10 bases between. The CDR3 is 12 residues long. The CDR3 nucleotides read TGCAGTGCTAGTTTCCGTGTGAATGAGCAGTTCTTC. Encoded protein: CSASFRVNEQFF.

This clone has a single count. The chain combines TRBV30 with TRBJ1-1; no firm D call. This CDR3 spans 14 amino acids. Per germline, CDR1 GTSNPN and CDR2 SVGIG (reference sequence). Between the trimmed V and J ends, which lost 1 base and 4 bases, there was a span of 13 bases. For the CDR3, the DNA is TGTGCCTGGAGTGACATTAGGACGGGCACTGAAGCTTTCTTT. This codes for CAWSDIRTGTEAFF.